This TCR beta chain derives from a study of control samples from healthy donors and cancer patients. A few counts support this clone. Germline CDR1 is GTSNPN and CDR2 is SVGIG (reference sequence). The length of the CDR3 is 13 residues. Trimming cost V 3 bases and J 6 bases, with 12 bases left between them. TCRdb's copy holds only in-frame clones and misses some; the assay was immunoSEQ multiplex PCR. This sample carries 400,000 to 500,000 clones, 75% to 95% of them seen once, and the ten largest clones take just under 6.5%. This receptor was taken from a man aged 35 to 55 with head and neck cancer. What was sequenced was PBMCs. The V and J genes are TRBV30 and TRBJ1-5, with D unresolved. CDR3 sequence (DNA): TGTGCCTGGAGCTCCCCGGTTGGTCAGCCCCAGCATTTT. Residues: CAWSSPVGQPQHF. The whole variable domain, filled in from reference TRBV30 and TRBJ1-5, reads SQTIHQWPATLVQPVGSPLSLECTVEGTSNPNLYWYRQAAGRGLQLLFYSVGIGQISSEVPQNLSASRPQDRQFILSSKKLLLSDSGFYLCAWSSPVGQPQHFGDGTRLSIL.